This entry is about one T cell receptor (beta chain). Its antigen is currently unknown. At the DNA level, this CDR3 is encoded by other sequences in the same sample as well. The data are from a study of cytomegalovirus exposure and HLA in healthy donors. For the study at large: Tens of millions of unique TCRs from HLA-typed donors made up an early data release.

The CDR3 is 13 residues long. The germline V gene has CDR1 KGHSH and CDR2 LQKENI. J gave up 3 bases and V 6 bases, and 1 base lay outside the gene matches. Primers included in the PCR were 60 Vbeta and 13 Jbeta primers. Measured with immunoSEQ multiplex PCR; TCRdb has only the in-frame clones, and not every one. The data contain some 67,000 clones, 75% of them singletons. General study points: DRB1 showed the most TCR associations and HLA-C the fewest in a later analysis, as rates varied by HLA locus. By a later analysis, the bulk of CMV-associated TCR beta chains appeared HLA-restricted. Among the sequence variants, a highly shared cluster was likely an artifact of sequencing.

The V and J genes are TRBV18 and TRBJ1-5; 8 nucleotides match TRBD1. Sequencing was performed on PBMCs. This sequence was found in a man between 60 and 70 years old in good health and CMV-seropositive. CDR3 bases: TGTGCCAGCTCGGGACAGGACAATCAGCCCCAGCATTTT. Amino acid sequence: CASSGQDNQPQHF.